This T cell receptor beta chain was identified during a study of blood T cell repertoires in COVID-19. About the study: Samples of COVID-19 (acute and convalescent) were obtained from the United States, Italy and Spain.

The CDR3 consists of 14 residues. V lost 10 bases and J 5 bases, leaving 20 bases between the germline ends. Germline V lookup: CDR1 MNHEY, CDR2 SVGAGI. Assay: immunoSEQ multiplex PCR; the TCRdb copy retains only in-frame clones and omits some. Among around 250,000 clones listed, roughly 88% were seen once. This clone was found a few times. The source is an elderly man with acute or convalescent COVID-19. Sequenced: peripheral blood. This chain joins TRBV6-5 and TRBJ1-2, with D possibly being TRBD1 (6 bases). The CDR3 sequence: CATRDTPSPYGYTF. Here the CDR3 DNA reads TGTGCCACCCGGGACACTCCGAGCCCATATGGCTACACCTTC.